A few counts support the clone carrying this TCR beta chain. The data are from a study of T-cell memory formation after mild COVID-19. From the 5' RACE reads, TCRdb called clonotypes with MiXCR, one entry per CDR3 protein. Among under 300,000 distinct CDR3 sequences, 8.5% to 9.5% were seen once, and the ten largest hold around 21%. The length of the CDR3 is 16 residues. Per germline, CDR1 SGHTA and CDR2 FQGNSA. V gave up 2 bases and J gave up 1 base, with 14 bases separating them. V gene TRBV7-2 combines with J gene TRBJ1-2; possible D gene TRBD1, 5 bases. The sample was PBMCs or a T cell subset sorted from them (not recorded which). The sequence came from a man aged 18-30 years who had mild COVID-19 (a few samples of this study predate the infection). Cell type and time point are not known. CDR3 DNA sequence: TGTGCCAGCAGCTTACAGAGGGGCGCCTTTAACTATGGCTACACCTTC. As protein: CASSLQRGAFNYGYTF.